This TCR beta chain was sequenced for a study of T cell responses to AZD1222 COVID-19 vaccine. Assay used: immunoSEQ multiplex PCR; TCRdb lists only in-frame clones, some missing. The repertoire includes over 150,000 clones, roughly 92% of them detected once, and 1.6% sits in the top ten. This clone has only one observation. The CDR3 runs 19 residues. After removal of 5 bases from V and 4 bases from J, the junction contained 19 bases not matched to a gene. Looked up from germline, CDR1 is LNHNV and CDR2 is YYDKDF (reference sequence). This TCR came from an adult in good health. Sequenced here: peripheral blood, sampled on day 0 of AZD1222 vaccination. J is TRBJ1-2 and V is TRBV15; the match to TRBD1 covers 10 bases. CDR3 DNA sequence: TGTGCCACCAGCTCCAGAAGGCGGGACAGGGGCCCCCCCCGCTATGGCTACACCTTC. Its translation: CATSSRRRDRGPPRYGYTF.